This passage covers 9 T cell receptor beta chains from one sample sequenced in a study of OX40 agonist ivuxolimab in advanced cancers. The repertoire was sequenced with immunoSEQ multiplex PCR; TCRdb's copy has only in-frame clones and lacks some. The sample consists of some 70,000 clones, roughly 87% of them appearing once. The sequencing here drew on CD4+ or CD8+ T cells sorted from blood, taken in a trial of the OX40 agonist ivuxolimab. Source of these receptors: an adult with an advanced solid tumor such as melanoma, head and neck, liver or kidney cancer.

This chain joins TRBV5-1 and TRBJ2-3, with 8 bases identical to TRBD1. This CDR3 is 15 amino acids long. V shed 0 bases and J 2 bases; nucleotides not matched to a gene: 2. CDR1 SGHRS and CDR2 YFSETQ come from the germline V gene. CDR3 nucleotide sequence: TGCGCCAGCAGCTTGGGACAGGGGTCCACAGATACGCAGTATTTT. Translation gives CASSLGQGSTDTQYF.

The genes are TRBV21-1 and TRBJ1-5. TRBV21-1 corresponds to a pseudogene. This CDR3 is 12 amino acids long. CDR3: CASSKCHQPQHF. CDR3 nucleotide sequence: TGTGCCAGCAGCAAGTGTCATCAGCCCCAGCATTTT.

The chain couples TRBV7-2 to TRBJ2-2, with D uncertain. Per the germline V gene, CDR1 is SGHTA and CDR2 is FQGNSA. Trimming pared 2 bases from V and 6 bases from J, leaving 4 bases between. This CDR3 region has 12 residues. CDR3 bases: TGTGCCAGCAGCTTACGGGCCGGGGAGCTGTTTTTT. It specifies CASSLRAGELFF.

As concerns this clone: Within the sample, other DNA sequences also encode this same CDR3. The rearrangement links TRBV5-1 to TRBJ2-1; 8 bases match TRBD2. Germline CDR1 SGHRS, CDR2 YFSETQ. V was pared by 0 bases and J by 6 bases, with 11 bases of the junction left unmatched. This CDR3 region has 17 residues. The CDR3 sequence: CASSLGPGGPQSNEQFF. CDR3 coding DNA: TGCGCCAGCAGCTTGGGTCCGGGGGGGCCTCAGAGCAATGAGCAGTTCTTC.

In DNA, the CDR3 is TGTGCCAGTAGTATAGAAATTTCAAGGATTCAGCCCCAGCATTTT. It encodes CASSIEISRIQPQHF. The V gene is TRBV19, the J gene TRBJ1-5; unclear D gene. CDR3 size: 15 residues. Germline assignment: CDR1 LNHDA and CDR2 SQIVND (reference sequence). Trimming left V 0 bases short and J 6 bases short, with 12 bases between.

This clone turned up a few times. V usage is TRBV14 and J usage is TRBJ1-6; no clear D. In germline, CDR1 is SGHDN, CDR2 FVKESK. The CDR3 covers 9 residues. The ends were cut back, 10 bases at V and 11 bases at J, with 6 bases in the middle. The CDR3 loop reads CATHTPLHF. CDR3 coding DNA: TGTGCCACCCACACACCCCTCCACTTT.

This clone occurred once. The chain links TRBV5-6 to TRBJ2-2; D unresolved. Trimming pared 1 base from V and 5 bases from J, leaving 18 bases between. This CDR3 has 17 residues. Germline V CDR1 and CDR2: SGHDT, YYEEEE. CDR3 sequence: CASSLSMGPTLTGELFF. The CDR3 DNA is TGTGCCAGCAGCTTGTCAATGGGCCCCACCTTGACCGGGGAGCTGTTTTTT. The variable domain in full, completed from reference TRBV5-6 and TRBJ2-2, reads DAGVTQSPTHLIKTRGQQVTLRCSPKSGHDTVSWYQQALGQGPQFIFQYYEEEERQRGNFPDRFSGHQFPNYSSELNVNALLLGDSALYLCASSLSMGPTLTGELFFGEGSRLTVL.

V is TRBV4-1 and J is TRBJ1-2; weak D call: TRBD1 (5 bases). The CDR3 is 16 residues long. V was cut by 2 bases and J by 6 bases, with 19 bases left in between. Germline CDR1 MGHRA, CDR2 YSYEKL. This CDR3 reads CASSQPSGGTYHGYTF. The CDR3 coding sequence is TGCGCCAGCAGCCAACCGTCCGGGGGTACTTACCATGGCTACACCTTC.

This chain's CDR3 is CASSFCQGRGSYEQYF. The CDR3 nucleotides are TGTGCCAGCAGCTTTTGCCAGGGGAGGGGCTCCTACGAGCAGTACTTC. The chain couples TRBV12-1 to TRBJ2-7; the D call TRBD2 from the table was never checked on the DNA. TRBV12-1 is marked as a pseudogene. The CDR3 sequence is 16 residues long.